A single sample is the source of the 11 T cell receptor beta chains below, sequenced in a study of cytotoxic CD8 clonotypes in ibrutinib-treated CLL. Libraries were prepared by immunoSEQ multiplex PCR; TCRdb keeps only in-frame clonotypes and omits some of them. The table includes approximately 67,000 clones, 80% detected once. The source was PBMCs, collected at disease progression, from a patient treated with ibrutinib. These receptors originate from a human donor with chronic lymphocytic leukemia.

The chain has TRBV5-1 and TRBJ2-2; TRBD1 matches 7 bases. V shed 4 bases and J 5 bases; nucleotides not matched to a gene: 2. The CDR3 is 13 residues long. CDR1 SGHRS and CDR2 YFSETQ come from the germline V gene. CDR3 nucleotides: TGCGCCAGCAGCGGACAGGAGACCGGGGAGCTGTTTTTT. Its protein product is CASSGQETGELFF. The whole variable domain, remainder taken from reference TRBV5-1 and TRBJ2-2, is KAGVTQTPRYLIKTRGQQVTLSCSPISGHRSVSWYQQTPGQGLQFLFEYFSETQRNKGNFPGRFSGRQFSNSRSEMNVSTLELGDSALYLCASSGQETGELFFGEGSRLTVL.

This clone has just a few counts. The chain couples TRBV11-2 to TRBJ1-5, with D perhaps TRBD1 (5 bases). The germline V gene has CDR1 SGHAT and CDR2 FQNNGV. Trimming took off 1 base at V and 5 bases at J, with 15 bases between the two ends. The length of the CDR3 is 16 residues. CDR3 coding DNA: TGTGCCAGCAGCTTAGGAGCAGGGCTCCCGCATCAGCCCCAGCATTTT. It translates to CASSLGAGLPHQPQHF.

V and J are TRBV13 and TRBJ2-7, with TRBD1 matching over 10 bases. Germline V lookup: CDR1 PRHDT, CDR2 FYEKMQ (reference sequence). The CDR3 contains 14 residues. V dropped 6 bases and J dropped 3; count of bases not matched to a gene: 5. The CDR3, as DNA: TGTGCCAGCAGTGCGGGACAGGGGTACTACGAGCAGTACTTC. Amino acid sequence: CASSAGQGYYEQYF.

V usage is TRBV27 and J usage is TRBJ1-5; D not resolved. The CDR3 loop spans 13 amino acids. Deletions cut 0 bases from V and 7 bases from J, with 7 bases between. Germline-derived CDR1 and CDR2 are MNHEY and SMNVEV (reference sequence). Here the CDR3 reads CASSLSKVQPQHF. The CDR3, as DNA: TGTGCCAGCAGTTTATCTAAAGTACAGCCCCAGCATTTT.

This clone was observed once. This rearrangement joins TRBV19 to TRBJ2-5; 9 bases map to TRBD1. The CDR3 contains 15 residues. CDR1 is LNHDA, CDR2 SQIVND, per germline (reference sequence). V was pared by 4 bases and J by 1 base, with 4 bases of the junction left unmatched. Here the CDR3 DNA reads TGTGCCAGTAGTAGGGACAGGGCTCGCCAAGAGACCCAGTACTTC. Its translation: CASSRDRARQETQYF.

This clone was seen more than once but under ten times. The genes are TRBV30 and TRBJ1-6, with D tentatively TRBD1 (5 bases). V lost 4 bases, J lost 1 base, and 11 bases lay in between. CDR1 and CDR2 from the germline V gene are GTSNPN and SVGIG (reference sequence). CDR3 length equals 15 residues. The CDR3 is CAWTRQMSYNSPLHF. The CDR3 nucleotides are TGTGCCTGGACGAGACAGATGTCCTATAATTCACCCCTCCACTTT. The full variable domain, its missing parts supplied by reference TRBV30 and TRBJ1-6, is SQTIHQWPATLVQPVGSPLSLECTVEGTSNPNLYWYRQAAGRGLQLLFYSVGIGQISSEVPQNLSASRPQDRQFILSSKKLLLSDSGFYLCAWTRQMSYNSPLHFGNGTRLTVT.

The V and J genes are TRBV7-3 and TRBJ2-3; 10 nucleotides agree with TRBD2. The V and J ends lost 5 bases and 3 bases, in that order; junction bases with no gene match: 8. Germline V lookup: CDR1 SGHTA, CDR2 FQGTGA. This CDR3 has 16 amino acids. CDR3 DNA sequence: TGTGCCAGCAGCCGCCGGACTAGCGGAGGAACAGATACGCAGTATTTT. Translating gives CASSRRTSGGTDTQYF.

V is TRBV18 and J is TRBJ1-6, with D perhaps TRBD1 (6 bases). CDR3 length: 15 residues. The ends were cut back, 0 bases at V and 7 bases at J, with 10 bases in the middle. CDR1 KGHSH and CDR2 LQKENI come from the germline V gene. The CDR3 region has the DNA TGTGCCAGCTCACCACCGCGGCAGGGGAATTCACCCCTCCACTTT. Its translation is CASSPPRQGNSPLHF.

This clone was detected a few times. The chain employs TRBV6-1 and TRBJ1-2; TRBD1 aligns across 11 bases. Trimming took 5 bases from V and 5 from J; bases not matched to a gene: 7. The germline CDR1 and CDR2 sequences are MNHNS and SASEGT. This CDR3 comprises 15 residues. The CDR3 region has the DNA TGTGCCAGCAGTCCCGGGACAGGGGGGTCTTATGGCTACACCTTC. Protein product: CASSPGTGGSYGYTF.

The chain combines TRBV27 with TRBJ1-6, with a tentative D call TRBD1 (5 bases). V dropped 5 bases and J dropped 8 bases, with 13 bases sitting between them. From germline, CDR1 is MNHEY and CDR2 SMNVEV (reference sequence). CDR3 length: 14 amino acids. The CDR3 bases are TGTGCCAGCAGTCCCCAGGGAAATTATTCACCCCTCCACTTT. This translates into CASSPQGNYSPLHF.

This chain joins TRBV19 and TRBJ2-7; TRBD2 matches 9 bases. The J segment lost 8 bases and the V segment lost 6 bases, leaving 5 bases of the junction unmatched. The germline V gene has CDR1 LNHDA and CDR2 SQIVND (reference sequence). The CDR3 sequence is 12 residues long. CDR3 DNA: TGTGCCAGTAGGACCGCGGGGGGGCAGCAGTACTTC. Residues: CASRTAGGQQYF.